This T cell receptor beta chain derives from a study of shared clonotypes between healthy human individuals (dated by TCRdb to the early 2020s). As for the study more broadly: The cohort included a few men and a couple of women between 18 and 49 years of age. For each donor, CD4 naive and CD4 memory were each run on three plates, CD8 naive on two plates, and CD8 memory on one plate. To estimate repertoire size and how much clonotypes are shared between individuals, the study performed deep sequencing of blood TCR repertoires from 4 to 6 healthy adults. Libraries were prepared and TCR repertoires were sequenced by different laboratories using diverse techniques, in order to increase sequencing depth and limit assay-specific biases. Between about 0.8 and 8.9 billion PBMCs per donor were obtained by leukapheresis. General conclusions and limits of the study: Even with the large sequencing depth, rarefaction of the sorted-subset datasets indicated that sequencing was incomplete. Compared with non-shared clonotypes, the clonotypes found in all four sorted-subset donors had higher generation probabilities. The small number of donors limited the genetic and exposure-history diversity represented. Pairwise subsampling led to the expectation that sequencing depth would affect the degree of clonotype sharing among donors. Only blood was sampled, and tissue TCR repertoires likely differ from those in blood. Across a few donors, roughly 5.1% of naive CD4, over 3% of naive CD8, 2.3% of memory CD4, and approximately 0.4% of memory CD8 clonotypes were shared. Estimated clonotype richness was generally larger for naive than for memory subsets.

Using the deep immunoSEQ assay, TCR CDR3 regions were amplified from genomic DNA by multiplex PCR. Extracted genomic DNA from each cell subset was distributed evenly across all wells of several immunoSEQ 96-well plates, and each plate was treated as a replicate. For sorted subsets, roughly 0.2 ug genomic DNA, equal to some 30,000 T cell genomes, was loaded into each replicate PCR. Purified libraries were quantified with a Qubit 3.0 fluorometer, sized on a Bioanalyzer 2100, and re-quantified with the KAPA Library Quantification kit. Every immunoSEQ 96-well plate was sequenced on a dedicated single-read 150-cycle Illumina NextSeq 550 flow cell. In the paper's pipeline: Because the immunoSEQ output held only junctional sequences and lacked quality scores, the filtering could not match the filtering applied to full-length reads. To assign V/J genes and CDR3, sequences were annotated using PyIR, a Python wrapper for IgBLAST v1.9, with IMGT germline references. Reads with weak V/J assignments (E-value above 1e-6), missing CDR3, stop codons, out-of-frame junctions, or ambiguous translated residues were removed. V3J clonotypes were defined by identical inferred V gene, J gene, and CDR3 amino acid sequence. The percentage overlap between two repertoires was calculated by dividing the number of shared unique clonotypes by the size of the smaller repertoire. Three approaches were used to assess repertoire richness: RTK rarefaction, the Chao1 estimator, and Recon v2.1 estimates of unobserved clonotypes. Generation probabilities were computed with OLGA for all TCRbeta clonotypes obtained by the gDNA method from a handful of donors. This immuneACCESS table, as held by TCRdb, lists in-frame sequences with V and J called but not all clones. Of the missing ones, under half trace to an unresolved V gene in checked studies; the others have no known cause. Clone size and V and J calls were adopted from that table, with D and trimming inferred from the DNA. Here the sample has 1,400,000 or so clones; about 98.5% occur a single time. Clones ranked in the top ten supply over 0.3% of the sample.

For CDR1 and CDR2, the germline V gene (reference sequence) lists GTSNPN and SVGIG. The germline V end is reduced by 3 bases and the J end by 3 bases; junction bases left unmatched: 10. The CDR3, cysteine through phenylalanine, is 17 amino acids long. Left in the record is the CDR3 DNA by itself, 51 bases read in frame from the first base. As for this clone: No cognate antigen has been identified for it. No base qualities exist here, and no much larger clone lies one base off it.

Healthy HIV-negative adults with no recently reported acute infections or vaccinations were included as donors. Only Caucasian adults living in Nashville, Tennessee, USA were represented among the donors. Magnetic negative selection was used to enrich CD4+ T cells, after which naive cells were positively selected on CD45RA and the negative fraction became the memory subset. After blood collection by leukapheresis, PBMCs were isolated using Ficoll-Histopaque density gradient centrifugation and then cryopreserved in the vapor phase of liquid nitrogen. Analytical flow cytometry was used to check the purity and quantity of each magnetically sorted T cell population. Genomic DNA was isolated from every sorted fraction and measured by UV absorbance on a Nanodrop 2000c.

Recombination connected TRBV30 to TRBJ2-6, and TRBD1 aligns with 8 junction nucleotides. The sample was naive CD4+ T cells sorted from blood. The cell subset or site label, as the study defines it: CD45RA+ positively selected. The receptor was derived from a young man in good health. The DNA is TGTGCCTGGAGAACACCCCGGACAGGGAGTGGGGCCAACGTCCTGACTTTC. This is translated as CAWRTPRTGSGANVLTF.